The rows below give T cell receptor beta chains drawn from one sample of a study of blood T cell repertoires in COVID-19. TCRdb's table, derived via immunoSEQ multiplex PCR, lists solely in-frame clones and lacks some. Among a few hundred thousand clones, about 89% were seen once, and the ten largest hold 0.85% to 0.95%. The sequencing input was peripheral blood. The receptors were gathered from a woman aged 40 to 49 who had recovered from COVID-19. Each CDR3 is given with its conserved first and last residue. A D gene is named only where the DNA matches it firmly. The listing skips clone size in some rows; elsewhere it reads once, few, many or a size class.

size: -; D: -; V: TRBV6-5; J: TRBJ2-1; CDR3: CASRSGRSYNEQFF; DNA: TGTGCCAGCAGGAGTGGGCGCTCCTACAATGAGCAGTTCTTC
size: -; D: TRBD2; V: TRBV9; J: TRBJ2-1; CDR3: CASSVAPVPLAGGEINEQFF; DNA: TGTGCCAGCAGCGTAGCCCCCGTTCCACTAGCGGGAGGGGAAATCAATGAGCAGTTCTTC
size: -; D: TRBD1; V: TRBV3-1/TRBV3-2; J: TRBJ1-1; CDR3: CASSPGTAMNTEAFF; DNA: TGTGCCAGCAGCCCCGGGACAGCTATGAACACTGAAGCTTTCTTT
size: -; D: -; V: TRBV19; J: TRBJ2-1; CDR3: CASSSIYEQFF; DNA: TGTGCCAGTAGTTCAATTTATGAGCAGTTCTTC
size: once; D: TRBD1; V: TRBV2; J: TRBJ2-7; CDR3: CASSPTGDLTYEQYF; DNA: TGTGCCAGCAGCCCGACAGGGGATCTTACCTACGAGCAGTACTTC
size: -; D: TRBD2; V: TRBV5-1; J: TRBJ2-7; CDR3: CASSPSGRISYEQYF; DNA: TGCGCCAGCAGCCCAAGCGGGAGGATCTCCTACGAGCAGTACTTC
size: -; D: -; V: TRBV30; J: TRBJ1-2; CDR3: CAWSDALPGYTF; DNA: TGTGCCTGGAGTGATGCACTTCCTGGCTACACCTTC
size: -; D: -; V: TRBV9; J: TRBJ2-1; CDR3: CASSVVGEAYNEQFF; DNA: TGTGCCAGCAGCGTAGTGGGCGAAGCCTACAATGAGCAGTTCTTC
size: -; D: TRBD2; V: TRBV28; J: TRBJ2-7; CDR3: CASHTGGFEQYF; DNA: TGTGCCAGCCATACGGGAGGGTTCGAGCAGTACTTC
size: -; D: TRBD2; V: TRBV11-2; J: TRBJ2-7; CDR3: CASAAPGTSPHEQYF; DNA: TGTGCCAGCGCGGCCCCCGGGACTAGTCCCCACGAGCAGTACTTC
size: -; D: TRBD1; V: TRBV6-6; J: TRBJ2-7; CDR3: CASSPTSGTGREDYEQYF; DNA: TGTGCCAGCAGTCCGACATCCGGGACAGGGAGAGAGGACTACGAGCAGTACTTC
size: -; D: -; V: TRBV7-2; J: TRBJ2-3; CDR3: CASSFFPADTQYF; DNA: TGTGCCAGCAGCTTTTTTCCGGCAGATACGCAGTATTTT
size: -; D: -; V: TRBV12-3/TRBV12-4; J: TRBJ1-1; CDR3: CASTPRLNTEAFF; DNA: TGTGCCAGCACCCCCCGTCTTAACACTGAAGCTTTCTTT
size: -; D: TRBD2; V: TRBV29-1; J: TRBJ2-1; CDR3: CSVGLRLATYNEQFF; DNA: TGCAGCGTTGGTTTAAGACTAGCCACCTACAATGAGCAGTTCTTC
size: -; D: TRBD2; V: TRBV6-6; J: TRBJ2-1; CDR3: CASRLAGGGREQFF; DNA: TGTGCCAGCCGACTAGCGGGAGGGGGCAGGGAGCAGTTCTTC
size: -; D: TRBD2; V: TRBV5-4; J: TRBJ2-7; CDR3: CASSPQAGGGSYEQYF; DNA: TGTGCCAGCAGCCCGCAAGCGGGAGGGGGTTCTTACGAGCAGTACTTC
size: -; D: -; V: TRBV7-3; J: TRBJ2-1; CDR3: CASSPGGSRVNEQFF; DNA: TGTGCCAGCAGCCCCGGAGGGTCTCGGGTCAATGAGCAGTTCTTC
size: once; D: -; V: TRBV20-1; J: TRBJ1-5; CDR3: CSAGGGGPQHF; DNA: TGCAGTGCCGGCGGGGGTGGGCCCCAGCATTTT
size: -; D: TRBD2; V: TRBV7-2; J: TRBJ2-7; CDR3: CASSSGGRTYEQYF; DNA: TGTGCCAGCAGCTCGGGAGGCAGGACCTACGAGCAGTACTTC
size: -; D: -; V: TRBV7-6; J: TRBJ1-1; CDR3: CASSSRPDGWATEAFF; DNA: TGTGCCAGCAGCTCTCGACCGGATGGGTGGGCCACTGAAGCTTTCTTT
size: -; D: TRBD2; V: TRBV5-4; J: TRBJ2-3; CDR3: CASSPPSGGAPDTQYF; DNA: TGTGCCAGCAGTCCGCCTAGCGGGGGAGCCCCAGATACGCAGTATTTT
size: once; D: -; V: TRBV27; J: TRBJ1-5; CDR3: CASSFDFNQPQHF; DNA: TGTGCCAGCAGTTTTGACTTTAATCAGCCCCAGCATTTT
size: -; D: -; V: TRBV11-1; J: TRBJ1-1; CDR3: CASSLQGGAEAFF; DNA: TGTGCCAGCAGCCTACAGGGAGGGGCTGAAGCTTTCTTT
size: -; D: -; V: TRBV30; J: TRBJ2-7; CDR3: CAWSIAGWGLSYEQYF; DNA: TGTGCCTGGAGTATCGCTGGATGGGGCCTCTCCTACGAGCAGTACTTC
size: -; D: -; V: TRBV4-1; J: TRBJ1-4; CDR3: CASSTSTLGGEKLFF; DNA: TGCGCCAGCAGCACCTCGACACTCGGTGGGGAAAAACTGTTTTTT
size: -; D: TRBD1; V: TRBV28; J: TRBJ1-4; CDR3: CASSLRTGGVEKLFF; DNA: TGTGCCAGCAGTTTACGGACAGGGGGCGTAGAAAAACTGTTTTTT
size: -; D: TRBD1; V: TRBV15; J: TRBJ2-3; CDR3: CATSRGDRGLTDTQYF; DNA: TGTGCCACCAGCAGAGGCGACAGGGGGTTAACAGATACGCAGTATTTT
size: -; D: TRBD2; V: TRBV5-5; J: TRBJ2-3; CDR3: CASSLSGRREDTQYF; DNA: TGTGCCAGCAGCCTTAGCGGGAGGAGGGAAGATACGCAGTATTTT
size: -; D: TRBD2; V: TRBV7-6; J: TRBJ2-7; CDR3: CASSLARTSGRYEQYF; DNA: TGTGCCAGCAGCTTAGCCAGGACTAGCGGGAGGTACGAGCAGTACTTC
size: -; D: -; V: TRBV29-1; J: TRBJ2-3; CDR3: CSVEEIFADGITDTQYF; DNA: TGCAGCGTTGAAGAAATTTTCGCGGACGGGATCACAGATACGCAGTATTTT
size: -; D: -; V: TRBV27; J: TRBJ2-1; CDR3: CASRLKTGSYNEQFF; DNA: TGTGCCAGCAGACTTAAAACAGGGAGCTACAATGAGCAGTTCTTC
size: -; D: -; V: TRBV11-2; J: TRBJ2-1; CDR3: CASSLRADARDEQFF; DNA: TGTGCCAGCAGCTTAAGAGCGGATGCACGGGATGAGCAGTTCTTC
size: once; D: TRBD1; V: TRBV7-6; J: TRBJ1-4; CDR3: CASSARQGENEKLFF; DNA: TGTGCCAGCAGCGCGAGACAGGGTGAAAACGAAAAACTGTTTTTT
size: -; D: TRBD2; V: TRBV2; J: TRBJ2-7; CDR3: CASSDNQAGGPYEQYF; DNA: TGTGCCAGCAGTGATAATCAAGCGGGAGGGCCCTACGAGCAGTACTTC
size: -; D: TRBD1; V: TRBV27; J: TRBJ2-4; CDR3: CASSPGGADIQYF; DNA: TGTGCCAGCAGTCCAGGGGGCGCGGACATTCAGTACTTC
size: -; D: -; V: TRBV18; J: TRBJ1-1; CDR3: CASSPAGLTEAFF; DNA: TGTGCCAGCTCACCAGCAGGGCTGACTGAAGCTTTCTTT
size: -; D: TRBD1; V: TRBV10-3; J: TRBJ2-2; CDR3: CAISEGQGDTGELFF; DNA: TGTGCCATCAGTGAAGGACAGGGTGACACCGGGGAGCTGTTTTTT
size: few; D: -; V: TRBV3-1/TRBV3-2; J: TRBJ1-1; CDR3: CASSQEDRTREAFF; DNA: TGTGCCAGCAGCCAAGAAGACAGGACCAGAGAAGCTTTCTTT
size: -; D: TRBD2; V: TRBV5-4; J: TRBJ2-3; CDR3: CASSLPSGDTDTQYF; DNA: TGTGCCAGCAGCTTGCCCAGCGGGGACACAGATACGCAGTATTTT
size: -; D: -; V: TRBV19; J: TRBJ1-4; CDR3: CASSFVGATNEKLFF; DNA: TGTGCCAGTAGTTTCGTAGGGGCAACTAATGAAAAACTGTTTTTT
size: -; D: -; V: TRBV7-3; J: TRBJ2-3; CDR3: CASSQQGMGGTDTQYF; DNA: TGTGCCAGCAGCCAACAGGGGATGGGGGGTACAGATACGCAGTATTTT
size: few; D: TRBD1; V: TRBV6-5; J: TRBJ1-1; CDR3: CASSGQGDFGTEAFF; DNA: TGTGCCAGCAGCGGACAGGGGGACTTCGGCACTGAAGCTTTCTTT
size: -; D: TRBD1; V: TRBV24-1; J: TRBJ2-3; CDR3: CATSDSGQGADTQYF; DNA: TGTGCCACCAGTGATTCAGGACAGGGCGCAGATACGCAGTATTTT